The rows below give T cell receptor beta chains drawn from one sample of a study of CD8 T cells in Susac syndrome. TCRdb redid the calling of the immunoSEQ multiplex PCR reads with MiXCR, one entry per CDR3 protein. The sample holds approximately 180,000 distinct CDR3 sequences, approximately 96% seen once. The sequenced sample consisted of CD4+ T cells from PBMCs. The receptors come from a human donor with multiple sclerosis. CDR3s include the opening cysteine and the closing phenylalanine or tryptophan.

TRBV12-3/TRBV12-4 | CASSFRIQGASGYTF
TRBV7-2 | CASSLARGDEQYF
TRBV20-1 | CSASGLASVPWYEQYF
TRBV5-1 | CASSLLGQGAGYTF
TRBV9 | CASTRGRYGYTF
TRBV20-1 | CSASRLAEYNEQFF
TRBV20-1 | CSASRSGAKETQYF
TRBV30 | CAWSATSGADTQYF
TRBV9 | CASSTPLGGHEKLFF
TRBV20-1 | CSARGTGVNTEAFF
TRBV9 | CASSTRGWGSGELFF
TRBV30 | CARAGDGYTF
TRBV6-5 | CASRKSGSVGAPLHF
TRBV25-1 | CASSEYLDETNYGYTF
TRBV29-1 | CSVEGLAGASTDTQYF
TRBV5-4 | CASSRHGGGANEQFF
TRBV4-3 | CASSQGNSEADTQYF
TRBV11-2 | CASSLVQPTDTQYF
TRBV3-1 | CASSQDREGTEAFF
TRBV27 | CASSRGQDKNYGYTF
TRBV12-3/TRBV12-4 | CASSFQGNNSPLHF
TRBV30 | CAWSLYNEQFF